These 29 T cell receptor beta chains were all obtained from the same sample, sequenced in a study of T-cell reconstitution after alpha-beta-depleted transplantation in children. A library of TCRbeta sequences, prepared with unique molecular identifiers, was generated. TCRdb used MiXCR to reprocess the PCR reads, holding one entry per CDR3 protein. Here the sample spans about 190,000 distinct CDR3 sequences, approximately 6.6% being singletons. The sample was PBMCs from the stem cell graft donor, taken from the stem cell graft. The receptors shown here come from a human donor who donated a stem cell graft to a child with Wiskott-Aldrich syndrome.

This clonotype has a count of ten or more. The chain employs TRBV7-8 and TRBJ2-7; the D is unclear. CDR1 is SGHVS and CDR2 is FQNEAQ in the germline V gene. The CDR3 extends over 16 amino acids. Trimming pared 2 bases from V and 6 bases from J, leaving 20 bases between. For the CDR3, the DNA is TGTGCCAGCAGCTTAATTGGTCGTACAGTCTTTAGCGAGCAGTACTTC. The encoded protein is CASSLIGRTVFSEQYF.

In its sample, this clonotype was seen many times. The CDR3 here is CASSESGANVLTF. DNA of the CDR3: TGTGCCAGCAGCGAATCTGGGGCCAACGTCCTGACTTTC. The chain couples TRBV27 to TRBJ2-6; no clear D gene. This CDR3 has 13 residues. The V end was cut by 6 bases, the J end by 1 base, with 4 bases between. Germline V gives CDR1 MNHEY, CDR2 SMNVEV (reference sequence). Complete variable domain (other parts from reference TRBV27 and TRBJ2-6): EAQVTQNPRYLITVTGKKLTVTCSQNMNHEYMSWYRQDPGLGLRQIYYSMNVEVTDKGDVPEGYKVSRKEKRNFPLILESPSPNQTSLYFCASSESGANVLTFGAGSRLTVL.

In the case of this clonotype: It may be a read error: a sequence one base away is much more abundant. V is TRBV20-1 and J is TRBJ2-7, with D perhaps matching TRBD1 (5 bases). The ends were cut back, 3 bases at V and 3 bases at J, with 9 bases in the middle. This CDR3 is 12 amino acids long. Germline V gene sequence: CDR1 DFQATT, CDR2 SNEGSKA (reference sequence). The CDR3 protein is CSASAGIYEQYF. The CDR3 DNA sequence: TGCAGTGCTAGTGCAGGGATCTACGAGCAGTACTTC.

This clonotype was observed at least ten times. J is TRBJ2-1 and V is TRBV10-3, with TRBD2 matching over 13 bases. The V gene's germline CDR1 is ENHRY and CDR2 SYGVKD. The V segment lost 9 bases and the J segment 1 base; nucleotides outside the gene matches: 3. The CDR3 consists of 15 residues. CDR3 bases: TGTGCCATAGGGACTAGCGGGGTTTCCTACAATGAGCAGTTCTTC. Translating it yields CAIGTSGVSYNEQFF.

This clonotype was found many times. This sequence joins TRBV24-1 and TRBJ1-5; no reliable D call. Trimming removed 7 bases at V and 0 bases at J, with 21 bases between. CDR1 is KGHDR, CDR2 SFDVKD, per germline. CDR3 length: 18 amino acids. The CDR3 here is CATSPKDRGLYSNQPQHF. DNA of the CDR3: TGTGCCACCAGCCCCAAGGACCGCGGGCTTTATAGCAATCAGCCCCAGCATTTT.

This clonotype occurred once. V usage is TRBV14 and J usage is TRBJ2-1; 8 bases map to TRBD2. This CDR3 contains 16 residues. Germline trimming cut 3 bases from V and 2 bases from J; bases unmatched to any gene: 6. Germline assignment: CDR1 SGHDN and CDR2 FVKESK. CDR3 protein: CASSHLGREAYNEQFF. Written as DNA, the CDR3 is TGTGCCAGCAGCCATCTCGGGCGGGAGGCCTACAATGAGCAGTTCTTC.

The chain has TRBV3-1 and TRBJ1-1; D is perhaps TRBD1 (5 bases). From germline, CDR1 is LGHDT and CDR2 YNNKEL (reference sequence). This CDR3 spans 14 amino acids. Trimming took off 3 bases at V and 5 bases at J, with 13 bases between the two ends. CDR3 coding DNA: TGTGCCAGCAGCCACTCGACCGGGGGTACTGAAGCTTTCTTT. It yields the protein CASSHSTGGTEAFF.

This clonotype was recorded at least ten times. The chain has TRBV12-3 or TRBV12-4 and TRBJ2-4, with 7 nucleotides matching TRBD1. CDR3 size: 15 residues. The V segment lost 5 bases and the J segment 4 bases; nucleotides outside the gene matches: 8. CDR3 protein: CASSAAGTAKNIQYF. CDR3 coding DNA: TGTGCCAGCAGTGCGGCCGGGACAGCGAAAAACATTCAGTACTTC.

This clonotype occurred many times. The chain recombines TRBV6-5 with TRBJ2-1; 7 positions match TRBD1. With 5 bases clipped from V and 9 bases from J, the junction kept 10 bases outside the gene matches. The CDR3 covers 14 residues. Germline V gene sequence: CDR1 MNHEY, CDR2 SVGAGI. The CDR3, as DNA: TGTGCCAGCAGTCGCCGACAGGGAAGGAGTGAGCAGTTCTTC. Protein product: CASSRRQGRSEQFF.

CDR3 residues: CASSLAGWGGDTEAFF. The CDR3 DNA reads TGCGCCAGCAGCTTGGCCGGCTGGGGGGGGGACACTGAAGCTTTCTTT. The chain combines TRBV5-1 with TRBJ1-1; a possible D gene is TRBD1 (5 bases). CDR3 length equals 16 residues. Deletions cut 0 bases from V and 3 bases from J, with 15 bases between. Germline lookup yields CDR1 SGHRS and CDR2 YFSETQ.

This clonotype was counted at least ten times. The CDR3 DNA sequence: TGCAGCGTAGTAGGACTAGCGGGAACGGCGACAGATACGCAGTATTTT. It codes for CSVVGLAGTATDTQYF. V is TRBV29-1 and J is TRBJ2-3, with 12 nucleotides matching TRBD2. CDR3 size: 16 residues. Germline CDR1 is SQVTM and CDR2 is ANQGSEA. V trimming: 6 bases; J trimming: 3 bases; junction bases outside the gene matches: 10.

This clonotype occurred many times. V is TRBV20-1 and J is TRBJ2-1; 9 bases are a match to TRBD2. This CDR3 spans 14 amino acids. The V and J ends lost 3 bases and 2 bases, in that order; junction bases with no gene match: 2. Looked up from germline, CDR1 is DFQATT and CDR2 is SNEGSKA (reference sequence). CDR3 residues: CSASQREAYNEQFF. In DNA form, the CDR3 reads TGCAGTGCTAGCCAGCGGGAGGCCTACAATGAGCAGTTCTTC.

This clonotype was recorded many times. The chain uses TRBV5-5 and TRBJ2-1, with D maybe TRBD1 (5 bases). The CDR3 has 16 amino acids. Trimming cost V 5 bases and J 4 bases, with 19 bases left between them. In germline, CDR1 is SGHKS, CDR2 YYEKEE (reference sequence). CDR3 sequence reads: CASRPQGTVRYNEQFF. In DNA form, the CDR3 reads TGTGCCAGCAGACCGCAGGGTACCGTGCGATACAATGAGCAGTTCTTC.

There are a few counts of this clonotype. This chain links TRBV3-1 with TRBJ1-1, with a weak D call TRBD1 (5 bases). The germline V and J ends were trimmed by 1 base and 5 bases, with 11 bases remaining between them. The CDR3 covers 14 residues. Germline loops: CDR1 LGHDT, CDR2 YNNKEL (reference sequence). The DNA of the CDR3 is TGTGCCAGCAGCCAAGCGTGGGGGGATACTGAAGCTTTCTTT. It encodes CASSQAWGDTEAFF.

This clonotype was recorded a few times. This rearrangement joins TRBV3-1 to TRBJ2-5; D is unresolved. Trimming pared 2 bases from V and 3 bases from J, leaving 10 bases between. The germline V gene has CDR1 LGHDT and CDR2 YNNKEL (reference sequence). This CDR3 is 14 amino acids long. CDR3 bases: TGTGCCAGCAGCCAAAGACGGATAAAAGAGACCCAGTACTTC. It translates to CASSQRRIKETQYF.

In its sample, this clonotype was seen a few times. The rearrangement uses TRBV5-5 and TRBJ2-7; D is uncertain. Germline-derived CDR1 and CDR2 are SGHKS and YYEKEE (reference sequence). With 2 bases removed from V and 7 bases from J, the gap between germline ends came to 22 bases. The CDR3 loop spans 16 amino acids. The CDR3 protein is CASSFLDKDPLREQYF. CDR3 coding DNA: TGTGCCAGCAGCTTTTTAGATAAAGATCCGTTACGGGAGCAGTACTTC.

The genes are TRBV6-2 or TRBV6-3 and TRBJ2-1, with D maybe TRBD2 (6 bases). This CDR3 has 16 residues. Germline CDR1 is MNHEY and CDR2 is SVGEGT. The V gene lost 2 bases and the J gene lost 7 bases, with 18 bases spanning the gap. This chain's CDR3 is CASSYTTSSWGNEQFF. The CDR3 DNA follows: TGTGCCAGCAGTTACACGACTAGTTCTTGGGGGAATGAGCAGTTCTTC.

The rearrangement uses TRBV5-6 and TRBJ1-2, with D possibly TRBD1 on 5 matching bases. The CDR3 sequence is 11 residues long. Germline CDR1 reads SGHDT; CDR2 reads YYEEEE. The V gene lost 4 bases and the J gene lost 12 bases, with 13 bases spanning the gap. The CDR3 sequence is CASSDTGPHTF. The CDR3, as DNA: TGTGCCAGCAGCGACACAGGTCCCCACACCTTC.

The chain links TRBV28 to TRBJ2-5, with D unresolved. With 7 bases removed from V and 4 bases from J, the gap between germline ends came to 16 bases. The CDR3 is made up of 14 amino acids. CDR1 and CDR2 (germline): MDHEN, SYDVKM. CDR3 protein: CASTLLTAGETQYF. CDR3 bases: TGTGCCAGCACCCTACTCACGGCAGGAGAGACCCAGTACTTC. Variable domain in full (rest from reference TRBV28 and TRBJ2-5): DVKVTQSSRYLVKRTGEKVFLECVQDMDHENMFWYRQDPGLGLRLIYFSYDVKMKEKGDIPEGYSVSREKKERFSLILESASTNQTSMYLCASTLLTAGETQYFGPGTRLLVL.

The rearrangement joins TRBV7-2 to TRBJ2-3; 12 bases line up with TRBD2. CDR3 length: 17 amino acids. Germline V gene lookup returns CDR1 SGHTA and CDR2 FQGNSA. Trimming removed 5 bases from V and 2 bases from J; junction bases left unmatched: 8. CDR3 nucleotide sequence: TGTGCCAGCAGCCCCCGGACTAGCGGGGTATTCACAGATACGCAGTATTTT. Protein sequence: CASSPRTSGVFTDTQYF. Drawing the rest from reference TRBV7-2 and TRBJ2-3, the complete variable domain is GAGVSQSPSNKVTEKGKDVELRCDPISGHTALYWYRQSLGQGLEFLIYFQGNSAPDKSGLPSDRFSAERTGGSVSTLTIQRTQQEDSAVYLCASSPRTSGVFTDTQYFGPGTRLTVL.

This clonotype was counted ten times or more. The rearrangement uses TRBV4-3 and TRBJ1-3; D uncertain. Trimming shortened V by 1 base and J by 0 bases, and 10 bases separated the two germline ends. Per the germline V gene, CDR1 is LGHNA and CDR2 is YSLEER. This CDR3 region has 16 residues. For the CDR3, the DNA is TGCGCCAGCAGCCAAGGCTGGGCGAGCTCTGGAAACACCATATATTTT. Its translation is CASSQGWASSGNTIYF.

This clonotype was seen many times. V and J are TRBV20-1 and TRBJ2-1; D may be TRBD1 (6 bases). The ends were cut back, 3 bases at V and 0 bases at J, with 6 bases in the middle. CDR3 length equals 13 residues. CDR1 DFQATT and CDR2 SNEGSKA come from the germline V gene (reference sequence). The CDR3 bases are TGCAGTGCTAGGACAGGCTCCTACAATGAGCAGTTCTTC. It translates to CSARTGSYNEQFF.

At least ten counts were recorded for this clonotype. The chain joins TRBV18 to TRBJ2-1; D is possibly TRBD1 or TRBD2 (5 bases each). The CDR3 loop spans 15 amino acids. The V and J ends lost 3 bases and 1 base respectively, with 10 bases between them. Germline V lookup: CDR1 KGHSH, CDR2 LQKENI. CDR3 loop: CASSPGTDSYNEQFF. The DNA of the CDR3 is TGTGCCAGCTCACCCGGGACGGATTCCTACAATGAGCAGTTCTTC.

The sample holds many counts of this clonotype. V usage is TRBV5-5 and J usage is TRBJ1-5, with 10 bases that match TRBD1. J lost 0 bases, V lost 4 bases, and 4 bases had no gene match. CDR1 is SGHKS and CDR2 is YYEKEE in the germline V gene (reference sequence). CDR3 length equals 16 residues. CDR3: CASSRGTGDSNQPQHF. CDR3 coding DNA: TGTGCCAGCAGCAGAGGGACAGGGGATAGCAATCAGCCCCAGCATTTT.

In its sample, this clonotype was seen many times. The rearrangement joins TRBV6-6 to TRBJ1-2; D not resolved. This CDR3 has 12 residues. Trimming took off 1 base at V and 6 bases at J, with 6 bases between the two ends. Germline CDR1 MNHNY, CDR2 SVGAGI (reference sequence). The CDR3 region is CASSYLENGYTF. CDR3 DNA sequence: TGTGCCAGCAGTTACTTAGAAAATGGCTACACCTTC.

This clonotype was observed at least ten times. The chain carries TRBV7-9 and TRBJ2-4; TRBD1 matches 8 bases. The CDR3 contains 14 residues. V lost 4 bases, J lost 7 bases, and 6 bases stayed unmatched. Germline CDR1 is SEHNR and CDR2 is FQNEAQ (reference sequence). CDR3: CASSYPGQGNIQYF. Written as DNA, the CDR3 is TGTGCCAGCAGCTATCCCGGACAGGGTAACATTCAGTACTTC.

J is TRBJ2-2 and V is TRBV18, with D possibly matching TRBD1 (6 bases). The germline V and J ends were trimmed by 2 bases and 7 bases, with 20 bases remaining between them. Germline V lookup: CDR1 KGHSH, CDR2 LQKENI. CDR3 length: 17 residues. In DNA, the CDR3 is TGTGCCAGCTCACCAGAGAATCCAGGGGAGATCGGCGGGGAGCTGTTTTTT. Translating it yields CASSPENPGEIGGELFF.

This chain joins TRBV24-1 and TRBJ2-2; tentative D call: TRBD1 (6 bases). With 1 base removed from V and 6 bases from J, the gap between germline ends came to 11 bases. There are 15 residues in the CDR3. From germline, CDR1 is KGHDR and CDR2 SFDVKD. CDR3 nucleotides: TGTGCCACCAGTGATTTCGGGACAAGCGCCGGGGAGCTGTTTTTT. Amino acids: CATSDFGTSAGELFF.

This clonotype occurred many times. The CDR3 region is CASSESRTGNTEAFF. CDR3 in DNA: TGTGCCAGCAGTGAATCCCGGACAGGGAACACTGAAGCTTTCTTT. This chain joins TRBV25-1 and TRBJ1-1; 7 bases map to TRBD1. The V gene's germline CDR1 is MGHDK and CDR2 SYGVNS. This CDR3 contains 15 residues. The V gene end was trimmed by 1 base and the J gene end by 1 base; junction bases not matched to a gene: 3.